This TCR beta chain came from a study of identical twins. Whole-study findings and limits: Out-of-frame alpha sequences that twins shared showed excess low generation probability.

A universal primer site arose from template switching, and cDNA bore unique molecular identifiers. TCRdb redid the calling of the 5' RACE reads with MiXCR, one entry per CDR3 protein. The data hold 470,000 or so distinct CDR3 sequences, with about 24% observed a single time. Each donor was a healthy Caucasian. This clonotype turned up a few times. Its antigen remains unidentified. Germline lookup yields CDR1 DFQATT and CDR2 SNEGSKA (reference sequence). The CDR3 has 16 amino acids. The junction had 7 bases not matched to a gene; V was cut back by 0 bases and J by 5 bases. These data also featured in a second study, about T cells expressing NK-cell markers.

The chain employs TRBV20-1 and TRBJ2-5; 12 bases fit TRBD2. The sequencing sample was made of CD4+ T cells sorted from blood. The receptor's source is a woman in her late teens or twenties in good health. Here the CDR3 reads CSARDPSSGGGETQYF. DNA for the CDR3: TGCAGTGCTAGAGATCCTTCTAGCGGGGGGGGTGAGACCCAGTACTTC.